These T cell receptor beta chains were read from a single sample in a study of shared clonotypes between healthy human individuals. Sequencing was performed with immunoSEQ multiplex PCR; in TCRdb, only in-frame clones are kept and a portion is missing. The table includes 950,000 to 1,100,000 clones, 75% to 80% detected once. The material sequenced was memory CD4+ T cells from PBMCs. These receptors were collected from a man younger than 35 in good health. Some clones in this sample may be carry-over from other donors' samples. The CDR3 runs from the conserved cysteine through the conserved F or W. The D gene is left open where the match is weak. Where a row states a size, it is once, few, many or the class of an expanded clone; other rows omit it.

clone size	V gene	D gene	CDR3 length	J gene	CDR3 protein	CDR3 DNA
once	TRBV7-9	-	15	TRBJ1-4	CASSLARGEVEKLFF	TGTGCCAGCAGCTTAGCGAGGGGGGAGGTCGAAAAACTGTTTTTT
once	TRBV11-3	-	17	TRBJ2-7	CASSLPGTSPGDYEQYF	TGTGCCAGCAGCTTACCCGGGACCTCCCCTGGGGATTACGAGCAGTACTTC
-	TRBV4-1	TRBD1	17	TRBJ2-2	CASSHLIGDRDNGELFF	TGCGCCAGCAGCCACCTCATAGGGGACAGGGATAACGGGGAGCTGTTTTTT
few	TRBV4-3	TRBD2	15	TRBJ2-7	CASSLGTSFDDEQYF	TGCGCCAGCAGCCTCGGGACTAGCTTTGACGACGAGCAGTACTTC
-	TRBV28	-	16	TRBJ1-2	CASSRAEGWPNYGYTF	TGTGCCAGCAGCCGGGCCGAGGGGTGGCCCAACTATGGCTACACCTTC
-	TRBV7-2	-	15	TRBJ2-2	CASSPGARQVWELFF	TGTGCCAGCAGCCCGGGGGCCCGCCAGGTTTGGGAGCTGTTTTTT
-	TRBV6-1	TRBD1	16	TRBJ2-3	CASSGTGTVNTDTQYF	TGTGCCAGCAGTGGAACCGGGACAGTCAACACAGATACGCAGTATTTT
-	TRBV28	TRBD1	17	TRBJ2-5	CASSIPGTVVPQETQYF	TGTGCCAGCAGTATACCTGGGACAGTCGTACCGCAAGAGACCCAGTACTTC
-	TRBV18	-	14	TRBJ2-7	CASSPIPQTGEQYF	TGTGCCAGCTCACCTATTCCCCAGACGGGCGAGCAGTACTTC
-	TRBV20-1	-	10	TRBJ2-5	CSAMKETQYF	TGCAGTGCTATGAAAGAGACCCAGTACTTC
-	TRBV28	TRBD1	18	TRBJ1-2	CASSLTLGGTGDPYGYTF	TGTGCCAGCAGTTTAACCCTAGGGGGGACAGGGGACCCCTATGGCTACACCTTC
-	TRBV28	-	15	TRBJ1-4	CASSFLGATNEKLFF	TGTGCCAGCAGTTTCCTCGGGGCGACTAATGAAAAACTGTTTTTT
-	TRBV28	-	14	TRBJ2-2	CASSPGSLTGELFF	TGTGCCAGCAGCCCCGGATCCTTGACGGGGGAGCTGTTTTTT
few	TRBV2	TRBD1	15	TRBJ1-5	CASSEAGTGAQPQHF	TGTGCCAGCAGTGAAGCCGGGACAGGAGCTCAGCCCCAGCATTTT
-	TRBV23-1	-	14	TRBJ2-2	CASSQSVATGELFF	TGCGCCAGCAGTCAATCGGTAGCTACCGGGGAGCTGTTTTTT
-	TRBV5-4	TRBD2	15	TRBJ2-5	CASSSGLAGGETQYF	TGTGCCAGCAGCTCGGGACTAGCGGGAGGGGAGACCCAGTACTTC
-	TRBV28	-	16	TRBJ2-7	CASTSSRVRSSYEQYF	TGTGCCAGCACCTCGTCAAGGGTAAGGAGCTCCTACGAGCAGTACTTC
-	TRBV6-6	-	13	TRBJ1-5	CASSYFSNQPQHF	TGTGCCAGCAGTTACTTTAGCAATCAGCCCCAGCATTTT
once	TRBV29-1	TRBD2	13	TRBJ2-5	CSAGAGDYETQYF	TGCAGCGCGGGAGCGGGAGATTACGAGACCCAGTACTTC
-	TRBV4-2	-	15	TRBJ2-1	CASSPQIEVGNEQFF	TGTGCCAGCAGCCCCCAGATCGAAGTTGGGAATGAGCAGTTCTTC
-	TRBV9	-	13	TRBJ2-4	CASSVDHVGIQYF	TGTGCCAGCAGCGTAGACCATGTGGGGATTCAGTACTTC
-	TRBV10-1	TRBD2	19	TRBJ2-7	CASSLTSGRADGGTYEQYF	TGCGCCAGCAGTCTTACTAGCGGGAGGGCCGATGGGGGTACGTACGAGCAGTACTTC
-	TRBV7-9	-	16	TRBJ2-7	CASSLIPGQEAYEQYF	TGTGCCAGCAGCTTAATCCCCGGGCAGGAGGCCTACGAGCAGTACTTC
-	TRBV7-2	TRBD2	15	TRBJ2-7	CASSPRLAGGIEQYF	TGTGCCAGCAGCCCAAGGCTAGCGGGAGGAATCGAGCAGTACTTC
few	TRBV29-1	TRBD2	15	TRBJ2-5	CSVEGPLTAGETQYF	TGCAGCGTTGAAGGTCCCCTGACAGCGGGGGAGACCCAGTACTTC
once	TRBV5-1	-	15	TRBJ2-2	CASSFLTGPTGELFF	TGCGCCAGCAGCTTCTTAACAGGGCCCACCGGGGAGCTGTTTTTT
-	TRBV9	-	15	TRBJ2-1	CASSVNPSQGDEQFF	TGTGCCAGCAGCGTAAATCCCAGTCAGGGTGATGAGCAGTTCTTC
-	TRBV28	-	15	TRBJ1-4	CASSPPFPDPLKLFF	TGTGCCAGCAGTCCCCCTTTCCCCGATCCCCTGAAACTGTTTTTT
-	TRBV6-1	TRBD2	15	TRBJ2-1	CASSAWREGDNEQFF	TGTGCCAGCAGTGCATGGCGGGAGGGCGACAATGAGCAGTTCTTC
-	TRBV10-3	-	11	TRBJ2-5	CAISETETQYF	TGTGCCATCAGTGAGACGGAGACCCAGTACTTC
-	TRBV4-1	TRBD1	16	TRBJ2-2	CASSQEGTERAGELFF	TGCGCCAGCAGCCAAGAGGGGACAGAACGGGCCGGGGAGCTGTTTTTT
once	TRBV5-1	-	15	TRBJ1-3	CASSKGTLYGNTIYF	TGCGCCAGCAGCAAAGGGACATTATATGGAAACACCATATATTTT
-	TRBV6-5	-	15	TRBJ2-2	CASSPPLASTGELFF	TGTGCCAGCAGTCCACCTCTAGCGTCCACCGGGGAGCTGTTTTTT
-	TRBV5-6	-	14	TRBJ2-5	CASSPFGGWETQYF	TGTGCCAGCAGCCCGTTCGGGGGCTGGGAGACCCAGTACTTC
-	TRBV9	TRBD2	16	TRBJ2-1	CASSGVAAGSYNEQFF	TGTGCCAGCAGCGGCGTAGCAGCGGGGTCCTACAATGAGCAGTTCTTC
few	TRBV7-2	-	14	TRBJ2-3	CASSRVGLADTQYF	TGTGCCAGCAGCCGGGTGGGGCTGGCAGATACGCAGTATTTT
-	TRBV7-2	-	13	TRBJ2-7	CASSVPGGYEQYF	TGTGCCAGCAGCGTCCCCGGGGGCTACGAGCAGTACTTC